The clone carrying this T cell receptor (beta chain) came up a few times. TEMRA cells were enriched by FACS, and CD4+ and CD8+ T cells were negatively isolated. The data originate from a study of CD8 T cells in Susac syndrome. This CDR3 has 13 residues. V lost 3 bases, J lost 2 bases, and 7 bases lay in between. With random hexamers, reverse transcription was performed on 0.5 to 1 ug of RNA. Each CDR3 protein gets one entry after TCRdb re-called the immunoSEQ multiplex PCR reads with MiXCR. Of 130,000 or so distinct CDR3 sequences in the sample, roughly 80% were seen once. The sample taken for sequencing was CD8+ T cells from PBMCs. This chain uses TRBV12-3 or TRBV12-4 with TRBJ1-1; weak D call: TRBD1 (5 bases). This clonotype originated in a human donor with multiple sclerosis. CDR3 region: CASSLQGNTEAFF. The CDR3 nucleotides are TGTGCCAGCAGTTTGCAGGGTAACACTGAAGCTTTCTTT.